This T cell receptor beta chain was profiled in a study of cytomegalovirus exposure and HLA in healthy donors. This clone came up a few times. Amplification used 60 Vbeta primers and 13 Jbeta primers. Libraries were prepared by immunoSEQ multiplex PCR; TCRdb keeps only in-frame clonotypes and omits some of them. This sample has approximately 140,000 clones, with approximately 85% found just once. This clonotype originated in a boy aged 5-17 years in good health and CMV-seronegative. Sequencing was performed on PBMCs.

The CDR3 spells CASSLVTYNEQFF. The CDR3 coding sequence is TGTGCCAGCAGCTTGGTCACTTACAATGAGCAGTTCTTC. The gene calls are TRBV5-5 and TRBJ2-1, with D hard to call. The germline CDR1 and CDR2 sequences are SGHKS and YYEKEE (reference sequence). The ends were cut back, 0 bases at V and 4 bases at J, with 5 bases in the middle. The CDR3 is 13 residues long.